This T cell receptor (beta chain) originates from a study of T cells in localized non-small cell lung cancer. The study's findings and limits: Within adjacent lung there appeared a median around 57 of the top 100 tumor clones. Sequencing was limited to one tumor region, leaving the possibility of heterogeneity open. T cell clonality was highest in uninvolved adjacent lung, above tumor.

Some clones are missing from TCRdb's copy, which holds only in-frame ones; the method was immunoSEQ multiplex PCR. The table records roughly 1,200 clones, around 35% of them present only once. Germline CDR1 KGHSH, CDR2 LQKENI. V lost 2 bases, J lost 4 bases, and 11 bases lay in between. The CDR3 contains 14 residues. This clone has more than one count but fewer than ten. Antigen specificity is unknown. The chain carries TRBV18 and TRBJ1-2; D is undetermined. Sequencing was performed on lung tumor tissue, taken before any cancer treatment. The TCR comes from a male donor aged 60 or older with stage II squamous cell lung carcinoma. CDR3 residues: CASSPTGDGYGYTF. The CDR3, as DNA: TGTGCCAGCTCACCAACGGGAGACGGCTATGGCTACACCTTC.